Presented here are 26 T cell receptor beta chains from one specimen sequenced in a study of blood T cell dynamics during melanoma immunotherapy. TCRdb's table, derived via immunoSEQ multiplex PCR, lists solely in-frame clones and lacks some. The table has about 7,300 clones, around 84% seen once. Documented time point: week 3, after first cycle of checkpoint inhibitor. Material: blood, obtained from a patient treated with checkpoint blockade. These receptors all come from a human donor with melanoma.

CDR3 coding DNA: TGTGCCAGCAGTAAGGACGTCTACGAGCAGTACTTC. Amino acids: CASSKDVYEQYF. This chain links TRBV2 with TRBJ2-7; unclear D gene. Germline CDR1 and CDR2: SNHLY and FYNNEI. V was clipped by 5 bases and J by 3 bases, with 8 bases between them. The CDR3 has 12 residues.

The chain uses TRBV7-9 and TRBJ2-1; no definite D call. This CDR3 contains 11 residues. The germline V and J ends were trimmed by 3 bases and 11 bases, with 8 bases remaining between them. The germline gives CDR1 SEHNR, CDR2 FQNEAQ (reference sequence). In DNA form, the CDR3 reads TGTGCCAGCAGCTTCGGAATCCAGCAGTTCTTC. Its translation is CASSFGIQQFF.

The chain employs TRBV4-1 and TRBJ1-1, with D unclear. Germline CDR1 reads MGHRA; CDR2 reads YSYEKL. V lost 3 bases and J lost 0, with 5 bases in between. This CDR3 comprises 13 residues. This chain's CDR3 is CASSQKMNTEAFF. Here the CDR3 DNA reads TGCGCCAGCAGCCAGAAAATGAACACTGAAGCTTTCTTT.

The rearrangement joins TRBV7-9 to TRBJ2-7; D ambiguous. V was clipped by 1 base and J by 6 bases, with 10 bases between them. CDR3 length: 13 amino acids. Germline V gene data show CDR1 as SEHNR and CDR2 as FQNEAQ (reference sequence). The CDR3 DNA sequence: TGTGCCAGCAGCTTAGGCGTCCGCACCGAGCAGTACTTC. It encodes CASSLGVRTEQYF.

The genes are TRBV4-1 and TRBJ1-4; TRBD1 matches 9 bases. The CDR3 spans 14 residues. V dropped 8 bases and J dropped 12; count of bases not matched to a gene: 13. Germline V gene sequence: CDR1 MGHRA, CDR2 YSYEKL. The CDR3 protein is CASSWTGEGVELFF. The CDR3 DNA sequence: TGCGCCAGCTCATGGACAGGGGAGGGGGTGGAACTGTTTTTT.

This clone was detected once. The V gene is TRBV4-2, the J gene TRBJ2-3, with 15 bases that match TRBD2. V gave up 0 bases and J gave up 7 bases; unmatched junction bases: 5. Germline V gene sequence: CDR1 LGHNA, CDR2 YNFKEQ. The CDR3 loop spans 17 amino acids. The CDR3 sequence is CASSQDGTSGGFYTQYF. DNA for the CDR3: TGTGCCAGCAGCCAAGACGGGACTAGCGGGGGGTTCTATACGCAGTATTTT.

In nucleotides, the CDR3 is TGTGCCAGCAGTTCTTTAACAGGGGACCCTGAAGCTTTCTTT. As protein: CASSSLTGDPEAFF. This chain uses TRBV6-5 with TRBJ1-1, with 7 bases fitting TRBD1. The CDR3 covers 14 residues. Germline values: CDR1 MNHEY, CDR2 SVGAGI. Unmatched junction bases numbered 8, after V lost 4 bases and J lost 6 bases.

This clone is a singleton in its sample. The rearrangement links TRBV28 to TRBJ2-3, with TRBD1 identical over 9 bases. Germline V gives CDR1 MDHEN, CDR2 SYDVKM. With V trimmed by 3 bases and J by 3 bases, 7 bases remained unmatched. The CDR3 totals 16 residues. DNA for the CDR3: TGTGCCAGCAGTTTCCTGACAGGGGGGTTGACAGATACGCAGTATTTT. Translating it yields CASSFLTGGLTDTQYF.

The genes are TRBV18 and TRBJ2-1; D is ambiguous. Trimming cost V 2 bases and J 3 bases, with 11 bases left between them. From germline, CDR1 is KGHSH and CDR2 LQKENI. The CDR3 extends over 15 amino acids. As DNA, the CDR3 is TGTGCCAGCTCACCAATCGGACCCAACTACAATGAGCAGTTCTTC. It yields the protein CASSPIGPNYNEQFF.

V is TRBV5-1 and J is TRBJ1-1, with D possibly being TRBD1 (6 bases). The CDR3 spans 14 residues. The germline V and J ends were trimmed by 0 bases and 4 bases, with 10 bases remaining between them. CDR1 and CDR2 from the germline V gene are SGHRS and YFSETQ. The chain's CDR3 is CASSLEGGGTEAFF. The CDR3 region has the DNA TGCGCCAGCAGCTTGGAAGGGGGAGGCACTGAAGCTTTCTTT.

This clone was observed a single time. The chain employs TRBV28 and TRBJ1-6; 9 bases map to TRBD1. V dropped 8 bases and J dropped 7; count of bases not matched to a gene: 6. This CDR3 contains 14 residues. Germline CDR1 reads MDHEN; CDR2 reads SYDVKM. The DNA for the CDR3 is TGTGCCAGCGGCCGGGACAGGGTCAATTCACCCCTCCACTTT. Translation: CASGRDRVNSPLHF.

The CDR3 loop reads CASSPGSDTQYF. The CDR3 coding sequence is TGTGCCAGTAGTCCGGGGTCAGATACGCAGTATTTT. The chain combines TRBV19 with TRBJ2-3; D possibly corresponds to TRBD2 (5 bases). The CDR3 loop spans 12 amino acids. Trimming shortened V by 5 bases and J by 4 bases, and 7 bases separated the two germline ends. Germline-derived CDR1 and CDR2 are LNHDA and SQIVND (reference sequence).

The chain links TRBV19 to TRBJ2-1; weak D call: TRBD1 (8 bases). The CDR3 consists of 14 residues. Germline V gene data show CDR1 as LNHDA and CDR2 as SQIVND (reference sequence). The ends were cut back, 8 bases at V and 8 bases at J, with 19 bases in the middle. The CDR3 coding sequence is TGTGCCAGTGGAGGACAGGGAGGGGGATATGAGCAGTTCTTC. It codes for CASGGQGGGYEQFF.

The chain combines TRBV19 with TRBJ1-2; D is undetermined. CDR3 length: 15 residues. V gave up 1 base and J gave up 0 bases, with 9 bases separating them. Germline-derived CDR1 and CDR2 are LNHDA and SQIVND (reference sequence). CDR3 nucleotide sequence: TGTGCCAGTAGTATAGTGGCAGGCGCTAACTATGGCTACACCTTC. As protein: CASSIVAGANYGYTF.

This clone is a singleton in its sample. CDR3 sequence reads: CASSGGTATNEKLFF. In nucleotides, the CDR3 is TGTGCCAGCAGCGGCGGGACAGCAACTAATGAAAAACTGTTTTTT. The V gene is TRBV5-4, the J gene TRBJ1-4; 7 bases line up with TRBD1. The CDR3 covers 15 residues. Unmatched junction bases numbered 3, after V lost 4 bases and J lost 0 bases. The germline V gene encodes CDR1 SGHNT and CDR2 YYREEE (reference sequence).

V gene TRBV6-6 combines with J gene TRBJ1-1; TRBD1 might be the D (5 bases). CDR1 is MNHNY, CDR2 SVGAGI, per germline (reference sequence). This CDR3 has 12 residues. Trimming removed 10 bases at V and 7 bases at J, with 16 bases between. The CDR3 is CAISETTDEAFF. CDR3 sequence (DNA): TGTGCCATCAGCGAGACGACAGATGAAGCTTTCTTT.

J is TRBJ2-3 and V is TRBV9; TRBD1 is a possible D gene (5 bases). The CDR3 is 17 amino acids. Germline assignment: CDR1 SGDLS and CDR2 YYNGEE. Trimming took 4 bases from V and 2 from J, leaving 20 bases between them. CDR3 region: CASSPFTGRASTDTQYF. Here the CDR3 DNA reads TGTGCCAGCAGCCCCTTTACGGGCAGGGCCTCCACAGATACGCAGTATTTT.

The chain is built from TRBV9 and TRBJ2-7; 9 positions agree with TRBD2. V lost 4 bases and J lost 2; bases outside the gene matches: 10. Germline values: CDR1 SGDLS, CDR2 YYNGEE. The CDR3 totals 16 residues. CDR3 bases: TGTGCCAGCAGCATGAAAGCGGGGGGTATGCCCTACGAGCAGTACTTC. It encodes CASSMKAGGMPYEQYF.

The chain combines TRBV19 with TRBJ2-2; no clear D gene. The CDR3 sequence is 12 residues long. The V gene's germline CDR1 is LNHDA and CDR2 SQIVND (reference sequence). Deletions cut 5 bases from V and 13 bases from J, with 14 bases between. CDR3 bases: TGTGCCAGTAGTCCACCCATCCCCTGGCTGTTTTTT. As protein: CASSPPIPWLFF. Based on the CDR3 plus reference TRBV19 and TRBJ2-2, the full variable domain is DGGITQSPKYLFRKEGQNVTLSCEQNLNHDAMYWYRQDPGQGLRLIYYSQIVNDFQKGDIAEGYSVSREKKESFPLTVTSAQKNPTAFYLCASSPPIPWLFFGEGSRLTVL.

V gene TRBV7-9 combines with J gene TRBJ2-1, with TRBD2 matching 10 bases. In germline, CDR1 is SEHNR, CDR2 FQNEAQ (reference sequence). The CDR3 spans 15 residues. J lost 6 bases, V lost 3 bases, and 5 bases had no gene match. The CDR3 region is CASSLSAGGPNEQFF. The CDR3 bases are TGTGCCAGCAGCTTGTCAGCGGGGGGGCCCAATGAGCAGTTCTTC.

The chain joins TRBV28 to TRBJ2-7, with a weak D call TRBD2 (6 bases). Trimming cost V 3 bases and J 0 bases, with 12 bases left between them. This CDR3 contains 15 residues. Germline V gene sequence: CDR1 MDHEN, CDR2 SYDVKM. DNA of the CDR3: TGTGCCAGCAGTTTCGGGGACGGGAGCTCCTACGAGCAGTACTTC. The encoded protein is CASSFGDGSSYEQYF.

V is TRBV7-6 and J is TRBJ2-1; 9 bases align to TRBD2. The CDR3 contains 15 residues. V shed 2 bases and J 9 bases; nucleotides not matched to a gene: 8. The germline V gene encodes CDR1 SGHVS and CDR2 FNYEAQ. The CDR3 sequence is CASSLFAGGPSEQFF. The CDR3 DNA reads as TGTGCCAGCAGCTTATTTGCGGGGGGGCCAAGTGAGCAGTTCTTC.

Sample share makes this clone large. Other DNA sequences in this specimen translate into the identical CDR3. This rearrangement joins TRBV29-1 to TRBJ1-1; D unclear. V dropped 1 base and J dropped 4 bases, with 4 bases sitting between them. This CDR3 has 11 amino acids. Germline CDR1 SQVTM, CDR2 ANQGSEA. In nucleotides, the CDR3 is TGCAGCGTTGAAGCGGGCACTGAAGCTTTCTTT. It yields the protein CSVEAGTEAFF.

V gene TRBV28 combines with J gene TRBJ2-1, with 8 bases fitting TRBD2. Unmatched junction bases numbered 9, after V lost 4 bases and J lost 13 bases. This CDR3 is 13 amino acids long. CDR1 and CDR2 from the germline V gene are MDHEN and SYDVKM. CDR3 in amino acids: CASSWGSGTSQFF. CDR3 DNA: TGTGCCAGCAGTTGGGGGTCAGGGACTAGTCAGTTCTTC.

In its sample, this clone was seen a few times. The V gene is TRBV6-5, the J gene TRBJ2-3; a weak D match, TRBD2 (6 bases). The CDR3 extends over 13 amino acids. Trimming left V 10 bases short and J 0 bases short, with 11 bases between. Germline V gene data show CDR1 as MNHEY and CDR2 as SVGAGI. CDR3 bases: TGTGCCACTACCGGAGGGAGCACAGATACGCAGTATTTT. This sequence encodes CATTGGSTDTQYF.

J is TRBJ2-1 and V is TRBV16; no reliable D call. The CDR3 contains 13 residues. The germline CDR1 and CDR2 sequences are KGHSY and FQNENV. V shed 0 bases and J shed 6 bases, with 6 bases lying between them. CDR3 sequence reads: CASSQSGLNEQFF. In nucleotides, the CDR3 is TGTGCCAGCAGCCAATCTGGGCTCAATGAGCAGTTCTTC.